The entry below describes one T cell receptor beta chain. Original analysis: From reference gene primer amplification, estimates of nucleated cell counts were derived. The data were produced by immunoSEQ multiplex PCR, yet TCRdb's version contains in-frame clones alone and is incomplete. The V and J calls and clone size were taken over from that table, and D and trimming were inferred from the DNA. This sample has roughly 200,000 clones, with approximately 87% found just once. This record comes from a study of blood T cell repertoires in COVID-19. At the level of the study: Spain, Italy and the United States supplied samples that represented acute and convalescent COVID-19. Nucleic acid was either cDNA or gDNA, and it came from T cells, B-cell-depleted T cells, or PBMCs.

Germline values: CDR1 SGHTA, CDR2 FQGTGA. Trimming pared 5 bases from V and 3 bases from J, leaving 11 bases between. The CDR3 is 13 amino acids. Sequenced: peripheral blood. The origin of this receptor is a man aged 60 to 75 who had recovered from COVID-19. The chain combines TRBV7-3 with TRBJ2-7; D may be TRBD2 (5 bases). CDR3 residues: CASSAGGGYEQYF. DNA of the CDR3: TGTGCCAGCAGCGCCGGCGGAGGCTACGAGCAGTACTTC.